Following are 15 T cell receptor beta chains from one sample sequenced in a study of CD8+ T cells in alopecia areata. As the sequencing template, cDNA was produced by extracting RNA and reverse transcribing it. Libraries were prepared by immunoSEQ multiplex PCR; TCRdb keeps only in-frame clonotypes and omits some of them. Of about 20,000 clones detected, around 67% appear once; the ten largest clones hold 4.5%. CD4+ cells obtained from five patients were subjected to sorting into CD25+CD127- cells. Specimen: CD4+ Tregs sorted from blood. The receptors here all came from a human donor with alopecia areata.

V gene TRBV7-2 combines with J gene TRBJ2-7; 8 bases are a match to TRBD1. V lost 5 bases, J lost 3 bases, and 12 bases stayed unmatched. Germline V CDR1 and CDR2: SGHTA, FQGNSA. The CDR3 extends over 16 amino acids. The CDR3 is CASSLRPGQENYEQYF. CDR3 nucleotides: TGTGCCAGCAGCCTTCGACCGGGACAGGAGAACTACGAGCAGTACTTC.

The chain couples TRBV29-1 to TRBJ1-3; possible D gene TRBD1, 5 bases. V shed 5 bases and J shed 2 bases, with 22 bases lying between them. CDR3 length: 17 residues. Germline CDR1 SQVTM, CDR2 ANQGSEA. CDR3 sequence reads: CSVHTALTTDTGNTIYF. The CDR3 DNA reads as TGCAGCGTTCATACAGCTCTAACGACAGACACTGGAAACACCATATATTTT.

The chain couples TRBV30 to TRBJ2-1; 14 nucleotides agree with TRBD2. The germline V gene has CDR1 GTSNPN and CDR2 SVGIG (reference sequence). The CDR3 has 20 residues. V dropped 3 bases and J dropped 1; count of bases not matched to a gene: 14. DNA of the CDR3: TGTGCCTGGAGAGAACCGGGACTAGCGGGAGTATTTAGATCCTACAATGAGCAGTTCTTC. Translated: CAWREPGLAGVFRSYNEQFF.

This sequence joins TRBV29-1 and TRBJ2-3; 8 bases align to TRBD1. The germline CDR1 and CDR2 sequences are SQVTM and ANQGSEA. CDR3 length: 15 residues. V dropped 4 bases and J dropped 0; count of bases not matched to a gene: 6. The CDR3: CSVGTGQGSTDTQYF. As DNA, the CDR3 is TGCAGCGTTGGAACTGGACAGGGTAGCACAGATACGCAGTATTTT.

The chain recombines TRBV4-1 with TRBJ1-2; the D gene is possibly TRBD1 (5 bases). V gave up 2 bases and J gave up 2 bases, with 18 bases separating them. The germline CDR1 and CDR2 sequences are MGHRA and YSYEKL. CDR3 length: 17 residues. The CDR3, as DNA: TGCGCCAGCAGCCAACCTGATCGACAGCCCTTCAACTATGGCTACACCTTC. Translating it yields CASSQPDRQPFNYGYTF.

The CDR3 region is CASSLNPPGANQPQHF. CDR3 sequence (DNA): TGTGCCAGCAGCTTAAACCCGCCAGGGGCCAATCAGCCCCAGCATTTT. The J gene is TRBJ1-5, the V gene TRBV7-2; D might be TRBD1 (6 bases). The length of the CDR3 is 16 residues. Germline-derived CDR1 and CDR2 are SGHTA and FQGNSA. V gave up 2 bases and J gave up 3 bases, with 14 bases separating them.

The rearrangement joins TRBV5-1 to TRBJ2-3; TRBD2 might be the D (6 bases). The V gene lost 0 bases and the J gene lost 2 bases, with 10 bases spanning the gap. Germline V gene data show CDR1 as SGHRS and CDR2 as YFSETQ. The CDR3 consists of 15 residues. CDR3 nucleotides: TGCGCCAGCAGCTTGGTTAGCGGCTACACAGATACGCAGTATTTT. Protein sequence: CASSLVSGYTDTQYF. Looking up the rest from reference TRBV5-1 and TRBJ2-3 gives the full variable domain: KAGVTQTPRYLIKTRGQQVTLSCSPISGHRSVSWYQQTPGQGLQFLFEYFSETQRNKGNFPGRFSGRQFSNSRSEMNVSTLELGDSALYLCASSLVSGYTDTQYFGPGTRLTVL.

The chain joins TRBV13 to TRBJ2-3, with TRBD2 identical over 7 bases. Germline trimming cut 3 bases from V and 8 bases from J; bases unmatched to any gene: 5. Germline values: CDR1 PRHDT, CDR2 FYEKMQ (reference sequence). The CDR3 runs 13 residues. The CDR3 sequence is CASSFWERGTQYF. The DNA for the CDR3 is TGTGCCAGCAGCTTTTGGGAGCGGGGTACGCAGTATTTT.

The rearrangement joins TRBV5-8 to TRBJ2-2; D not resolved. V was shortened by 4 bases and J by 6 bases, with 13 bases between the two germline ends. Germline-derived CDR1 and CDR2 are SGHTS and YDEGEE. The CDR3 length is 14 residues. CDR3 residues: CASSPRTRAGELFF. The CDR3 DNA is TGTGCCAGCAGCCCCAGGACCAGAGCCGGGGAGCTGTTTTTT. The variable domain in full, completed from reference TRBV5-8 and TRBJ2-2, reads EAGVTQSPTHLIKTRGQQATLRCSPISGHTSVYWYQQALGLGLQFLLWYDEGEERNRGNFPPRFSGRQFPNYSSELNVNALELEDSALYLCASSPRTRAGELFFGEGSRLTVL.

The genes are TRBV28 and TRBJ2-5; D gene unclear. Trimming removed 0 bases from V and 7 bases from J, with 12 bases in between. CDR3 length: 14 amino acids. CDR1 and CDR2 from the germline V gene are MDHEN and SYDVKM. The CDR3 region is CASSLWTPLGTQYF. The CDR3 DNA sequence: TGTGCCAGCAGTTTATGGACTCCCCTCGGGACCCAGTACTTC.

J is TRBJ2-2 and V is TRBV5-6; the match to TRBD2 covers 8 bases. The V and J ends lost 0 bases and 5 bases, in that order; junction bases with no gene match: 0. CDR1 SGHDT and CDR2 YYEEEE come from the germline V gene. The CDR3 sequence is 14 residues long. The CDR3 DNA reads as TGTGCCAGCAGCTTGGCTAGCGGGACCGGGGAGCTGTTTTTT. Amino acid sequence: CASSLASGTGELFF.

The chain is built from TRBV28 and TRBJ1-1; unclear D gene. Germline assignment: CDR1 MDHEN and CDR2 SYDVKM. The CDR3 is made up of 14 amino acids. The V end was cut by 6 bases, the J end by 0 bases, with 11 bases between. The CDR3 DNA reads TGTGCCAGCAGCCATCCCGGGGTGAACACTGAAGCTTTCTTT. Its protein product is CASSHPGVNTEAFF. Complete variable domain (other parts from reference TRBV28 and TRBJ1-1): DVKVTQSSRYLVKRTGEKVFLECVQDMDHENMFWYRQDPGLGLRLIYFSYDVKMKEKGDIPEGYSVSREKKERFSLILESASTNQTSMYLCASSHPGVNTEAFFGQGTRLTVV.

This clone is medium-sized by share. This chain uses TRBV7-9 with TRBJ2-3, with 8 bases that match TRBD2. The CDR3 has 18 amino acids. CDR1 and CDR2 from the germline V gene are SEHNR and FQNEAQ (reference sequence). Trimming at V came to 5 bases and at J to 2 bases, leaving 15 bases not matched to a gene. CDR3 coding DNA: TGTGCCAGCAGCCGTTCCCTCGGGGGGGCTGGGGCCACAGATACGCAGTATTTT. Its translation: CASSRSLGGAGATDTQYF.

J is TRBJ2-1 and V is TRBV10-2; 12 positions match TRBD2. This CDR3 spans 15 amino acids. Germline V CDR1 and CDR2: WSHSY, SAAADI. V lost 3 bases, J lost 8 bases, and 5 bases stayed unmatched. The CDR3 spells CASSERLAGADEQFF. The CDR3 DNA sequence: TGCGCCAGCAGTGAAAGACTAGCGGGAGCTGATGAGCAGTTCTTC.

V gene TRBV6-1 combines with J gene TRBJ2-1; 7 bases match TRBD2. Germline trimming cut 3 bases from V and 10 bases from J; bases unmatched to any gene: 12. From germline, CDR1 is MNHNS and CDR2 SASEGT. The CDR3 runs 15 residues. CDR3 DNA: TGTGCCAGCAGTGATCGACCCGAGGCGGGAGTGGAGCAGTTCTTC. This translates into CASSDRPEAGVEQFF.